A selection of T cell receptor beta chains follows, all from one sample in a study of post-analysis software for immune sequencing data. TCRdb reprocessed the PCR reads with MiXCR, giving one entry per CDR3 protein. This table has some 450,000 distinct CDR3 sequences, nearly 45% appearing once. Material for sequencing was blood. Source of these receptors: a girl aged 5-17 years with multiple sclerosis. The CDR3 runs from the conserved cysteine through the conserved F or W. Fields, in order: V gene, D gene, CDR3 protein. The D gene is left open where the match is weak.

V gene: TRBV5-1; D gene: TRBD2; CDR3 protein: CASSLWGDIVAGGEQFF
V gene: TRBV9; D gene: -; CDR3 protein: CASSPQGGGYYEQYF
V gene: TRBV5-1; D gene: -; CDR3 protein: CASSSPTGPNTEAFF
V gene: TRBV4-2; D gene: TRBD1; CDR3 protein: CASSQDPVPGQGTYEQYF
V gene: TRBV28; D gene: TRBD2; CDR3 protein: CASLPGGLEAYEQYF
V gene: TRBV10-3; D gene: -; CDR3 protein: CAISEGTYDGYTF
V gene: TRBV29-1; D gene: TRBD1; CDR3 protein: CSATDRDNTGELFF
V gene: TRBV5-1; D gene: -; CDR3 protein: CASSLDMGQTQYF
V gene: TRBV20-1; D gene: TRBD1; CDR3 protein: CSASVQGEGGYTF
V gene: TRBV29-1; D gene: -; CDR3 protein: CSVEGGNTYEQYF
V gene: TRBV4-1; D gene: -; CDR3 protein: CASSPTGQDYSYEQYF
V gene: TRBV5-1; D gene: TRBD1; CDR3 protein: CASSSGTGGLEQYF
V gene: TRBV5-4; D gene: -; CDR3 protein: CASSLMNEQFF
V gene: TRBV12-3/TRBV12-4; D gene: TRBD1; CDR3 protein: CASSTGGSGEKLFF
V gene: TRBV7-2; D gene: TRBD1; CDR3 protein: CASSAQTGGAETQYF
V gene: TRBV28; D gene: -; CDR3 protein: CASSPIWNTVTNKNEKLFF
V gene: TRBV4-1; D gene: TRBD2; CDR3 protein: CASSLLPLLLGGSGYNEQFF
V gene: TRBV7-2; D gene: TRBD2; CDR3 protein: CASSSPLAGEYNEQFF
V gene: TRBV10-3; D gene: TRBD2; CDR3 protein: CAISEHRRLAGGRADTQYF
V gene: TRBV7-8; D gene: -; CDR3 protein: CASSSTAMNTEAFF
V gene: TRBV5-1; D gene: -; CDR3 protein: CASSVAGVSSYEQYF
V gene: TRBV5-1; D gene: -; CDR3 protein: CASSSGAGTDTDTQYF
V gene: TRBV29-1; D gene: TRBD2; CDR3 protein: CSVVALAAYNEQFF
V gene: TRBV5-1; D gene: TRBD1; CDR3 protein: CASSLGRDRGFVFF
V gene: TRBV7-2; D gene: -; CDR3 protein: CASSPDRMGTEAFF
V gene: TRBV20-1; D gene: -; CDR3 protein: CSASLSRYEQYF
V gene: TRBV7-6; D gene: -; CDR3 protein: CASSFPPGGLANSYEQYF
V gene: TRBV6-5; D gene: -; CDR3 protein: CASSSNSDDQETQYF
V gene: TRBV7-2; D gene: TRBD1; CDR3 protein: CASSSQVGQEGEQYF
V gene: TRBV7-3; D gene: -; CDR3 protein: CASSSPGPSTDTQYF
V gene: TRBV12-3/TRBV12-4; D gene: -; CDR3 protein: CASSPSLDGQYF
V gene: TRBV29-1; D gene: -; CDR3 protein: CSVEGRARPEAFF
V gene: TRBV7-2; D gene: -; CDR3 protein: CASSLDLGPQHF
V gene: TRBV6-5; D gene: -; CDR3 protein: CASREQFYNEQFF
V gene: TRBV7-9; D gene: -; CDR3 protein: CASSYRGKEQFF
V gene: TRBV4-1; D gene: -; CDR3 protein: CASSQDGEGENSPLHF
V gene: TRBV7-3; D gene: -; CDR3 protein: CASSTPGRDYSGANVLTF
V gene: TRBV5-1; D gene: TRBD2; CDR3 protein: CASRGLAGADTQYF
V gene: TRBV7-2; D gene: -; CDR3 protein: CASSREGLGTDTQYF
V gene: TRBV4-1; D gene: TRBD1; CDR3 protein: CASSQDGDRSSYEQYF
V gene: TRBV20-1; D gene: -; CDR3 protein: CSARRGGSQETQYF
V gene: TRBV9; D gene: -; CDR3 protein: CASSVVGLDLDTQYF
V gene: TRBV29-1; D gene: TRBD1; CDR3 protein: CSGSRDRGDTEAFF
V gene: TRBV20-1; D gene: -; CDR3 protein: CSASKSYEQYF
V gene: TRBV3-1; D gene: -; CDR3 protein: CASSQGTWLSGTYEQYF
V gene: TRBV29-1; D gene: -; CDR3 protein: CSVEASSYEQYF
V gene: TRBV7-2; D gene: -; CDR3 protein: CASSFASSYEQYF
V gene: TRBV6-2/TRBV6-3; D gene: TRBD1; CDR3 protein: CASRQGGTDTQYF
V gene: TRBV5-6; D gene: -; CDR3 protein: CASSAVVESAFF
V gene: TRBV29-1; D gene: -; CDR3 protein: CSAGLDYEQYF
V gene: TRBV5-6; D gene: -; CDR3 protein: CASSSSGWAGANVLTF
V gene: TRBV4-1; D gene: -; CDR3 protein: CASSHTKSNYGYTF
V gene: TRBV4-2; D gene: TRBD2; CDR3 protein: CASSSRPLSGAYNEQFF
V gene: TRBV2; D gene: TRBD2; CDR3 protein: CASTQREGPRETQYF
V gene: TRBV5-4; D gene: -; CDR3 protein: CASSYGWDTSSGANVLTF
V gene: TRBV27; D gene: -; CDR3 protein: CASRGPFAYEQYF
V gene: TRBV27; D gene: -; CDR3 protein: CASSPYKDLNTGAFF
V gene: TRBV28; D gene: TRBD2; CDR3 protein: CASSRLAGGGYYNEQFF
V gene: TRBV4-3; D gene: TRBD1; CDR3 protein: CASSQVHGTANYGYTF